This T cell receptor beta chain was profiled in a study of cytomegalovirus exposure and HLA in healthy donors. PCR involved 60 Vbeta and 13 Jbeta primers. The repertoire was sequenced with immunoSEQ multiplex PCR; TCRdb's copy has only in-frame clones and lacks some. The sample has approximately 150,000 clones, roughly four fifths seen once. Trimming took 0 bases from V and 3 from J, leaving 12 bases between them. Germline CDR1 SGHTS, CDR2 YDEGEE. The CDR3 is made up of 15 amino acids. The TCR was taken from a woman aged 35 to 49 in good health and CMV-seronegative. Sequencing was carried out using PBMCs. The chain has TRBV5-8 and TRBJ2-5, with a possible D match to TRBD1 (6 bases). CDR3 coding DNA: TGTGCCAGCAGCTTGGGGGGGCTGAGAGAAGAGACCCAGTACTTC. This codes for CASSLGGLREETQYF.